This T cell receptor beta chain comes out of a study of T cell responses to AZD1222 COVID-19 vaccine. On this clone itself: The antigen is not known.

The study's findings and limits: The number of AZD1222 recipients seropositive at baseline was only 5 to 7. Clonal diversity was possibly underestimated, and the donors were mostly white British, with more females. Spike-specific TCR breadth and depth were elevated following two AZD1222 doses. Dominant at 160-218 and 743-854, vaccine-associated CD4 TCRs also spanned spike.

Sequenced by immunoSEQ multiplex PCR; TCRdb stores in-frame clones only, minus some. This sample carries more than 140,000 clones, around nine tenths of them seen once, and the ten largest clones take approximately 5.3%. The CDR3 spans 15 residues. Looked up from germline, CDR1 is LNHDA and CDR2 is SQIVND (reference sequence). The V and J ends lost 1 base and 0 bases respectively, with 9 bases between them. This TCR was recovered from an adult in good health. The genes are TRBV19 and TRBJ1-1; D remains ambiguous. The sample consisted of peripheral blood, taken on day 0 of AZD1222 vaccination. CDR3 protein: CASSIGYGVNTEAFF. As DNA, the CDR3 is TGTGCCAGTAGTATAGGGTACGGGGTGAACACTGAAGCTTTCTTT.